Below, 29 T cell receptor beta chains from the same sample are listed, as sequenced in a study of vaccination effects on CD4 cells after COVID-19. Scientists isolated CD4+ T cells after an approximately 10-day culture period ended. Confirmation by PCR established that the person had SARS-CoV-2 infection between March and December 2020. Participants received two doses of either the BNT162b2 or mRNA-1273 vaccine. The antigens of these receptors remain unknown. TCRdb keeps only in-frame clones here, not all; method: immunoSEQ multiplex PCR. The sample lists some 46,000 clones, over 60% occurring once. This sample comprised CD4+ T cells from PBMCs cultured without peptide, obtained after COVID-19 vaccination. The origin of the receptors is a human donor who had a prior SARS-CoV-2 infection.

J is TRBJ1-2 and V is TRBV5-1; 10 nucleotides match TRBD1. Trimming removed 5 bases from V and 6 bases from J; junction bases left unmatched: 10. CDR1 SGHRS and CDR2 YFSETQ come from the germline V gene. The CDR3 covers 15 residues. DNA of the CDR3: TGCGCCAGCAGGATGGGGGGACAGGGGTTCGATGGCTACACCTTC. Translating gives CASRMGGQGFDGYTF.

V is TRBV5-6 and J is TRBJ1-3; D gene ambiguous. Trimming took off 2 bases at V and 0 bases at J, with 12 bases between the two ends. Looked up from germline, CDR1 is SGHDT and CDR2 is YYEEEE. This CDR3 spans 16 amino acids. This CDR3 reads CASSFRAISSGNTIYF. DNA of the CDR3: TGTGCCAGCAGCTTTCGGGCTATAAGCTCTGGAAACACCATATATTTT.

This clone has a single count. The chain is built from TRBV5-4 and TRBJ2-3, with D perhaps TRBD2 (6 bases). Trimming shortened V by 2 bases and J by 3 bases, and 10 bases separated the two germline ends. The CDR3 has 14 residues. CDR1 and CDR2 (germline): SGHNT, YYREEE (reference sequence). CDR3 loop: CASSFGGFTDTQYF. DNA for the CDR3: TGTGCCAGCAGCTTCGGGGGATTTACAGATACGCAGTATTTT. Filled out from reference TRBV5-4 and TRBJ2-3, the complete variable domain reads ETGVTQSPTHLIKTRGQQVTLRCSSQSGHNTVSWYQQALGQGPQFIFQYYREEENGRGNFPPRFSGLQFPNYSSELNVNALELDDSALYLCASSFGGFTDTQYFGPGTRLTVL.

The chain couples TRBV4-3 to TRBJ1-2; unclear D gene. Per the germline V gene, CDR1 is LGHNA and CDR2 is YSLEER. V lost 0 bases to trimming and J lost 2 bases, with 16 bases between them. The CDR3 runs to 17 residues. The CDR3 DNA sequence: TGCGCCAGCAGCCAAGACCCCGTTCGCGGAGTAAACTATGGCTACACCTTC. Translation gives CASSQDPVRGVNYGYTF.

The chain joins TRBV19 to TRBJ2-3; D possibly uses TRBD1 or TRBD2 (5 bases each). Trimming removed 4 bases at V and 2 bases at J, with 7 bases between. The CDR3 totals 13 residues. Germline-derived CDR1 and CDR2 are LNHDA and SQIVND (reference sequence). This chain's CDR3 is CASSRDPTDTQYF. The CDR3 nucleotides read TGTGCCAGTAGTAGGGACCCCACAGATACGCAGTATTTT.

This rearrangement joins TRBV24-1 to TRBJ2-5; D might be TRBD1 or TRBD2, each matching 7 bases. Deletions cut 4 bases from V and 4 bases from J, with 18 bases between. The CDR3 runs 16 residues. Germline V gives CDR1 KGHDR, CDR2 SFDVKD. CDR3 nucleotide sequence: TGTGCCACCAGTGACGAACGGACAGGCGGGGGAGAGACCCAGTACTTC. Protein: CATSDERTGGGETQYF.

This clone showed up just a few times. The chain joins TRBV20-1 to TRBJ1-4; D uncertain. The CDR3 length is 11 residues. Deletions cut 4 bases from V and 9 bases from J, with 9 bases between. Germline V CDR1 and CDR2: DFQATT, SNEGSKA (reference sequence). CDR3 region: CSATSRQKLFF. The CDR3 nucleotides read TGCAGTGCTACTTCCCGGCAAAAACTGTTTTTT.

The chain uses TRBV3-1 (or the pseudogene TRBV3-2) and TRBJ2-3; D is possibly TRBD2 (7 bases). Germline V lookup: CDR1 LGHDT, CDR2 YNNKEL (reference sequence). V dropped 0 bases and J dropped 5 bases, with 18 bases sitting between them. CDR3 size: 17 residues. The CDR3 DNA reads TGTGCCAGCAGCCAAGAAGTACGGCGGGGGCTTCTAGATACGCAGTATTTT. It translates to CASSQEVRRGLLDTQYF.

V is TRBV7-8 and J is TRBJ2-2, with no clear D. CDR3 size: 13 residues. The V gene's germline CDR1 is SGHVS and CDR2 FQNEAQ. V was trimmed by 5 bases and J by 5 bases, leaving 9 bases between them. The CDR3 protein is CASSPLKTGELFF. The CDR3 nucleotides read TGTGCCAGCAGCCCACTTAAGACCGGGGAGCTGTTTTTT.

J is TRBJ1-3 and V is TRBV25-1, with a tentative D call TRBD1 (6 bases). Between the trimmed V and J ends, which lost 8 bases and 0 bases, there was a span of 11 bases. CDR3 length: 14 amino acids. CDR1 is MGHDK and CDR2 is SYGVNS in the germline V gene. CDR3 in DNA: TGTGCCAGCCGGACAGACAACTCTGGAAACACCATATATTTT. It yields the protein CASRTDNSGNTIYF.

J is TRBJ2-1 and V is TRBV24-1, with TRBD1 identical over 10 bases. CDR3 length equals 16 residues. The ends lost 4 bases at V and 4 bases at J; junction bases unmatched: 6. The germline CDR1 and CDR2 sequences are KGHDR and SFDVKD. In DNA, the CDR3 is TGTGCCACCAGTGACCCGACAGGGGGCTTGTACAATGAGCAGTTCTTC. Translation gives CATSDPTGGLYNEQFF.

The V gene is TRBV5-1, the J gene TRBJ1-5; no clear D. Deletions cut 0 bases from V and 4 bases from J, with 8 bases between. The CDR3 totals 14 residues. Germline V CDR1 and CDR2: SGHRS, YFSETQ. CDR3 in amino acids: CASSLEAGNQPQHF. The CDR3 DNA sequence: TGCGCCAGCAGCTTGGAGGCGGGGAATCAGCCCCAGCATTTT. The variable domain in full, with the rest retrieved from reference TRBV5-1 and TRBJ1-5, is KAGVTQTPRYLIKTRGQQVTLSCSPISGHRSVSWYQQTPGQGLQFLFEYFSETQRNKGNFPGRFSGRQFSNSRSEMNVSTLELGDSALYLCASSLEAGNQPQHFGDGTRLSIL.

Regarding this clone: Other DNA variants within this sample encode the same CDR3. The J gene is TRBJ1-5, the V gene TRBV7-9, with D hard to call. The CDR3 loop spans 15 amino acids. V was cut by 0 bases and J by 6 bases, with 12 bases left in between. The germline V gene encodes CDR1 SEHNR and CDR2 FQNEAQ (reference sequence). The CDR3 is CASSLAGSEGQPQHF. CDR3 in DNA: TGTGCCAGCAGCTTAGCGGGTTCTGAGGGTCAGCCCCAGCATTTT.

The chain is built from TRBV6-6 and TRBJ1-2; D uncertain. This CDR3 region has 12 residues. Looked up from germline, CDR1 is MNHNY and CDR2 is SVGAGI (reference sequence). V was clipped by 7 bases and J by 8 bases, with 14 bases between them. The CDR3 sequence: CASKLTGAGYTF. In DNA form, the CDR3 reads TGTGCCAGCAAGTTAACGGGTGCCGGCTACACCTTC.

The gene calls are TRBV6-1 and TRBJ2-2, with 12 bases matching TRBD2. The germline gives CDR1 MNHNS, CDR2 SASEGT. After removal of 3 bases from V and 1 base from J, the junction contained 9 bases not matched to a gene. The CDR3 is made up of 19 amino acids. CDR3 in amino acids: CASSERASGRAGNTGELFF. CDR3 nucleotides: TGTGCCAGCAGTGAGAGGGCTAGCGGGAGGGCCGGGAACACCGGGGAGCTGTTTTTT.

The CDR3 DNA sequence: TGTGCCAGCAGCCCCCGGGACAGGGGGCAGGTAGAGACCCAGTACTTC. As protein: CASSPRDRGQVETQYF. The chain employs TRBV5-6 and TRBJ2-5; 12 nucleotides align to TRBD1. V gave up 4 bases and J gave up 4 bases; unmatched junction bases: 8. CDR1 is SGHDT and CDR2 is YYEEEE in the germline V gene. The CDR3 extends over 16 amino acids.

This chain links TRBV5-4 with TRBJ2-7; 8 bases align to TRBD2. The V segment lost 3 bases and the J segment 4 bases; nucleotides outside the gene matches: 6. This CDR3 is 14 amino acids long. Per the germline V gene, CDR1 is SGHNT and CDR2 is YYREEE (reference sequence). The CDR3 DNA is TGTGCCAGCAGCTCCGGGGGGGGCCCGTACGAGCAGTACTTC. It encodes CASSSGGGPYEQYF.

The chain links TRBV7-2 to TRBJ2-7, with 9 bases that match TRBD1. This CDR3 region has 15 residues. Unmatched junction bases numbered 6, after V lost 6 bases and J lost 0 bases. CDR1 and CDR2 (germline): SGHTA, FQGNSA. DNA of the CDR3: TGTGCCAGCAGTCCGGACAGGGGCACCTCCTACGAGCAGTACTTC. It encodes CASSPDRGTSYEQYF.

The chain is built from TRBV6-5 and TRBJ2-2, with a possible D match to TRBD1 (6 bases). Trimming shortened V by 7 bases and J by 4 bases, and 13 bases separated the two germline ends. This CDR3 region has 14 residues. Per the germline V gene, CDR1 is MNHEY and CDR2 is SVGAGI. The CDR3 nucleotides are TGTGCCAGCACATGGGGGCAGGGCACCGGGGAGCTGTTTTTT. This translates into CASTWGQGTGELFF.

This chain uses TRBV7-2 with TRBJ2-1; 7 bases are shared with TRBD2. This CDR3 contains 18 residues. V lost 3 bases to trimming and J lost 4 bases; unmatched junction nucleotides: 15. In germline, CDR1 is SGHTA, CDR2 FQGNSA. The CDR3 is CASSLNFLSGLLYNEQFF. CDR3 coding DNA: TGTGCCAGCAGCTTGAACTTTCTTAGCGGGCTCCTGTACAATGAGCAGTTCTTC.

The rearrangement links TRBV30 to TRBJ2-3; 15 nucleotides match TRBD2. The CDR3 spans 14 residues. The V gene's germline CDR1 is GTSNPN and CDR2 SVGIG (reference sequence). The J segment lost 5 bases and the V segment lost 5 bases, leaving 2 bases of the junction unmatched. Here the CDR3 DNA reads TGTGCCTGGGGACTAGCGGGGGGGGTAGATACGCAGTATTTT. Translated: CAWGLAGGVDTQYF.

This chain joins TRBV7-2 and TRBJ2-2; no clear D gene. V was shortened by 1 base and J by 5 bases, with 8 bases between the two germline ends. This CDR3 comprises 14 residues. Germline V lookup: CDR1 SGHTA, CDR2 FQGNSA. In DNA form, the CDR3 reads TGTGCCAGCAGCTTAGGAGGTGGAACCGGGGAGCTGTTTTTT. This translates into CASSLGGGTGELFF.

By share, this clone counts as medium-sized. This chain connects TRBV2 to TRBJ2-3; 13 bases line up with TRBD2. Germline values: CDR1 SNHLY, CDR2 FYNNEI. Trimming removed 5 bases from V and 4 bases from J; junction bases left unmatched: 0. The length of the CDR3 is 14 residues. CDR3 in amino acids: CASSTSGGADTQYF. CDR3 DNA sequence: TGTGCCAGCAGTACTAGCGGGGGGGCAGATACGCAGTATTTT.

The CDR3 reads CASSHKPDTVGLQGANVLTF. In DNA form, the CDR3 reads TGCGCCAGCAGCCACAAACCGGACACGGTAGGATTACAAGGGGCCAACGTCCTGACTTTC. The chain joins TRBV23-1 to TRBJ2-6, with D possibly matching TRBD1 (5 bases). TRBV23-1 qualifies as an ORF whose function is uncertain. This CDR3 region has 20 residues. V gave up 6 bases and J gave up 4 bases, with 28 bases separating them.

The CDR3, as DNA: TGTGCCAGTAGTATGTTGGGGGGGCGGTTTGAAAAACTGTTTTTT. Translation gives CASSMLGGRFEKLFF. The chain carries TRBV19 and TRBJ1-4; perhaps TRBD1 as D (6 bases). Trimming stripped 3 bases from V and 7 bases from J, with 15 bases between. The CDR3 contains 15 residues. Germline CDR1 and CDR2: LNHDA and SQIVND (reference sequence).

The J gene is TRBJ1-5, the V gene TRBV7-9; TRBD1 matches 11 bases. With 5 bases clipped from V and 5 bases from J, the junction kept 8 bases outside the gene matches. Germline V gives CDR1 SEHNR, CDR2 FQNEAQ (reference sequence). This CDR3 comprises 16 residues. CDR3 sequence (DNA): TGTGCCAGCAGCCTCGGGACAGGGGGGGGATATCAGCCCCAGCATTTT. Residues: CASSLGTGGGYQPQHF.

Note on this clone: Germline is not matched at one junction end, which may reflect a read error. This chain connects TRBV20-1 to TRBJ1-4, with 9 positions matching TRBD1. Germline V CDR1 and CDR2: DFQATT, SNEGSKA (reference sequence). This CDR3 is 11 amino acids long. The chain's CDR3 is CSASRPDRGIF. The CDR3 region has the DNA TGCAGTGCTAGTAGGCCCGACAGGGGGATTTTT.

The V gene is TRBV2, the J gene TRBJ1-1; D is perhaps TRBD1 (5 bases). Per the germline V gene, CDR1 is SNHLY and CDR2 is FYNNEI. V lost 7 bases and J 2 bases, leaving 11 bases between the germline ends. This CDR3 has 13 amino acids. In DNA form, the CDR3 reads TGTGCCAGCACCACAGGCCCCAACACTGAAGCTTTCTTT. As protein: CASTTGPNTEAFF.

This chain links TRBV20-1 with TRBJ2-7; TRBD2 matches 8 bases. Germline CDR1 is DFQATT and CDR2 is SNEGSKA (reference sequence). The CDR3 extends over 14 amino acids. The J segment lost 6 bases and the V segment lost 3 bases, leaving 10 bases of the junction unmatched. In DNA form, the CDR3 reads TGCAGTGCTAGTAGCTCCGGGAGGGCCGCCGAGCAGTACTTC. Amino acids: CSASSSGRAAEQYF.